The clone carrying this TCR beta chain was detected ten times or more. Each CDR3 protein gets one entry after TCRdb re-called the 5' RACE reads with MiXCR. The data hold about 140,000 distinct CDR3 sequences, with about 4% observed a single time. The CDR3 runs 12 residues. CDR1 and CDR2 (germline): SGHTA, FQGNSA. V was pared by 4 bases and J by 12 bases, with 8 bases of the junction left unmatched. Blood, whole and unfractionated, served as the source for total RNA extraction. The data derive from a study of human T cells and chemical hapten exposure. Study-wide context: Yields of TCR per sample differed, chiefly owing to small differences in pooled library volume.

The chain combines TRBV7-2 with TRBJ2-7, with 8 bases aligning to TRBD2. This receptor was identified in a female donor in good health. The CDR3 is CASSSRGTRLYF. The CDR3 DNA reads TGTGCCAGCAGCTCCCGAGGGACTAGGCTGTACTTC.